The clone carrying this T cell receptor beta chain was found once. Germline lookup yields CDR1 DFQATT and CDR2 SNEGSKA (reference sequence). The length of the CDR3 is 11 residues. V lost 5 bases, J lost 2 bases, and 3 bases lay in between. The entry originates in a study of OX40 agonist ivuxolimab in advanced cancers. Study background: A mean age of about 59 years, range roughly 20 to 79, was recorded, and roughly 83% were male. Eligibility admitted prior anti-PD-1, anti-PD-L1 or anti-CTLA-4 therapy; 35% to 40% had some.

The method was immunoSEQ multiplex PCR; TCRdb's version includes in-frame clones alone and lacks a portion of them. The table lists tens of thousands of clones, approximately 81% of them singletons. Prior autoimmune disease or systemic immunosuppression barred patients. V and J are TRBV20-1 and TRBJ2-2, with D uncertain. The clonotype comes from an adult with an advanced solid tumor such as melanoma, head and neck, liver or kidney cancer. The source material was CD4+ or CD8+ T cells sorted from blood, sampled in a trial of the OX40 agonist ivuxolimab. The CDR3 loop reads CSALNTGELFF. CDR3 bases: TGCAGTGCTCTCAACACCGGGGAGCTGTTTTTT.